This T cell receptor (beta chain) was sequenced during a study of early T cells in non-severe SARS-CoV-2 infection. Study-wide context: Sequenced material consisted of bulk RNA (from unsorted whole blood), and chains were unpaired. The study's findings and limits: VDJdb matching skewed toward anti-spike CD8 responses, missing private and CD4 specificities.

Attachment of unique molecular identifiers to individual cDNA molecules was performed. TCRdb re-derived calls from the 5' RACE reads in MiXCR, one entry per CDR3 protein. The sample holds roughly 88,000 distinct CDR3 sequences, around 15% seen once. The V and J ends lost 7 bases and 1 base, in that order; junction bases with no gene match: 6. The germline CDR1 and CDR2 sequences are MNHEY and SVGEGT. This CDR3 is 14 amino acids long. This clonotype was detected ten times or more. As yet, its antigen is unknown. This TCR was recovered from an adult who was a healthcare worker with PCR-confirmed SARS-CoV-2 infection or an uninfected control (not recorded which). The chain is built from TRBV6-2 or TRBV6-3 and TRBJ1-1; 7 bases fit TRBD1. The sample taken for sequencing was whole blood. CDR3 residues: CASTKGQSNTEAFF. CDR3 DNA: TGTGCCAGCACCAAGGGACAGTCGAACACTGAAGCTTTCTTT.